The rows below give T cell receptor beta chains drawn from one sample of a study of T cell repertoires and Cas9 in healthy adults. TCRdb keeps only in-frame clones here, not all; method: immunoSEQ multiplex PCR. The sample lists about 20,000 clones; roughly 89% were seen once. Sequencing was performed on CD4+ effector T cells (CD127+, CD25-, CD137-, CD154-) from PBMCs; culture status not recorded. All receptors come from a human donor in good health. CDR3s include the opening cysteine and the closing phenylalanine or tryptophan. The D gene is left open where the match is weak. Clone size is given for some rows only: seen once, a few or many times, or a class if the clone is expanded.

V	D	J	size	DNA	CDR3
TRBV10-3	TRBD2	TRBJ2-1	.	TGTGCCATCAGGGGAGTGGGACTAGCGGCCGTCCCCAGCTCCTACAATGAGCAGTTCTTC	CAIRGVGLAAVPSSYNEQFF
TRBV5-4	TRBD1	TRBJ1-4	few	TGTGCCAGCAGCCGTGCAGGGGGAGGTGAAAAACTGTTTTTT	CASSRAGGGEKLFF
TRBV5-1	.	TRBJ2-7	.	TGCGCCAGCAGCTCCTCGGGGGACGAGCAGTACTTC	CASSSSGDEQYF
TRBV28	.	TRBJ1-5	.	TGTGCCAGCAGTTTAGACGGGAATCAGCCCCAGCATTTT	CASSLDGNQPQHF
TRBV6-5	.	TRBJ1-1	.	TGTGCCAGCAGTTATGGAGACAGCGATCTCGGAGCTTTCTTT	CASSYGDSDLGAFF
TRBV19	.	TRBJ2-1	.	TGTGCCAGTAGTATTGGTAGGTGGGGCAATGAGCAGTTCTTC	CASSIGRWGNEQFF
TRBV27	.	TRBJ1-2	few	TGTGCCAGCAGTTTCACAGGGCAAGGCTACACCTTC	CASSFTGQGYTF
TRBV29-1	TRBD1	TRBJ1-1	.	TGCAGCGTTGCAGGACAGGGGAGAACTGAAGCTTTCTTT	CSVAGQGRTEAFF
TRBV18	TRBD1	TRBJ2-7	.	TGTGCCAGCTCCCGACAGGGTACCTACGAGCAGTACTTC	CASSRQGTYEQYF
TRBV6-1	TRBD1	TRBJ1-2	.	TGTGCCAGCACCCGGGACAGGGCAGACTATGGCTACACCTTC	CASTRDRADYGYTF
TRBV7-8	.	TRBJ2-7	.	TGTGCCAGCAGCCCTACTCGCGTAACCTACGAGCAGTACTTC	CASSPTRVTYEQYF
TRBV5-1	TRBD2	TRBJ2-1	.	TGCGCCAGCAGCTTGGAGGCTAGCGGCCCGTACAATGAGCAGTTCTTC	CASSLEASGPYNEQFF
TRBV5-1	.	TRBJ1-1	.	TGCGCCAGCAGCCCCCTGGGGGGAAGGACTGAAGCTTTCTTT	CASSPLGGRTEAFF
TRBV6-5	.	TRBJ1-3	few	TGTGCCAGCAGTTATGGGGAACAGAACACCATATATTTT	CASSYGEQNTIYF
TRBV27	.	TRBJ2-7	.	TGTGCCAGCAGTAAGTCCCGGGACACGGATGCCAAGGAGCAGTACTTC	CASSKSRDTDAKEQYF
TRBV4-1	.	TRBJ2-1	.	TGCGCCAGCAGCCCGGAGGGAGGGGGAACCTACAATGAGCAGTTCTTC	CASSPEGGGTYNEQFF
TRBV18	.	TRBJ1-4	.	TGTGCCAGCTCACCAGGGAGTGGGGCTAATGAAAAACTGTTTTTT	CASSPGSGANEKLFF
TRBV2	.	TRBJ1-1	.	TGTGCCAGCAGTGAGAGGTACATGAACACTGAAGCTTTCTTT	CASSERYMNTEAFF
TRBV5-1	TRBD1	TRBJ2-3	once	TGCGCCAGCAGCTTCGACAGGGGGACAGATACGCAGTATTTT	CASSFDRGTDTQYF
TRBV27	.	TRBJ1-1	.	TGTGCCAGCAGTTTATACAGGGTAGGCACTGAAGCTTTCTTT	CASSLYRVGTEAFF
TRBV2	.	TRBJ2-7	once	TGTGCCAGCAGTGTCAGCTCCTACGAGCAGTACTTC	CASSVSSYEQYF